A single sample is the source of the 24 T cell receptor beta chains below, sequenced in a study of response to subunit inactivated influenza vaccine. TCRdb reprocessed the RT-PCR reads with MiXCR, giving one entry per CDR3 protein. The sample holds hundreds of thousands of distinct CDR3 sequences, approximately 12% seen once. The input for sequencing was PBMCs from blood, taken roughly 47 days after vaccination. The receptors come from a man in his fifties or sixties who received an inactivated influenza vaccine.

The chain carries TRBV7-3 and TRBJ2-1; D gene uncertain. The CDR3 length is 14 residues. Germline loops: CDR1 SGHTA, CDR2 FQGTGA. V lost 3 bases and J lost 8, with 14 bases in between. This chain's CDR3 is CASSFGFRVDEQFF. The CDR3 DNA follows: TGTGCCAGCAGCTTTGGGTTTCGCGTCGATGAGCAGTTCTTC. Supplemented by reference TRBV7-3 and TRBJ2-1, the full variable domain reads GAGVSQTPSNKVTEKGKYVELRCDPISGHTALYWYRQSLGQGPEFLIYFQGTGAADDSGLPNDRFFAVRPEGSVSTLKIQRTERGDSAVYLCASSFGFRVDEQFFGPGTRLTVL.

The chain has TRBV2 and TRBJ2-3; D is uncertain. From germline, CDR1 is SNHLY and CDR2 FYNNEI. The CDR3 spans 14 residues. V was trimmed by 5 bases and J by 4 bases, leaving 13 bases between them. CDR3 region: CASSLGRLADTQYF. Written as DNA, the CDR3 is TGTGCCAGCAGTTTAGGGCGGTTGGCAGATACGCAGTATTTT.

The genes are TRBV5-1 and TRBJ2-1; TRBD1 aligns across 7 bases. The CDR3 loop spans 18 amino acids. The J segment lost 6 bases and the V segment lost 1 base, leaving 16 bases of the junction unmatched. In germline, CDR1 is SGHRS, CDR2 YFSETQ. CDR3 amino acids: CASSLLIKGAVSGNEQFF. DNA for the CDR3: TGCGCCAGCAGCTTGCTCATCAAGGGGGCCGTAAGCGGCAATGAGCAGTTCTTC.

This clonotype was detected only a few times. This sequence joins TRBV28 and TRBJ2-7; 10 bases align to TRBD1. This CDR3 has 15 residues. Germline CDR1 is MDHEN and CDR2 is SYDVKM. V lost 5 bases, J lost 3 bases, and 7 bases stayed unmatched. CDR3 residues: CASSGDRGRYYEQYF. CDR3 bases: TGTGCCAGCAGTGGAGACAGGGGGCGCTACTACGAGCAGTACTTC.

The chain has TRBV7-2 and TRBJ2-2, with a weak D call TRBD2 (5 bases). The CDR3 consists of 15 residues. Looked up from germline, CDR1 is SGHTA and CDR2 is FQGNSA. V gave up 5 bases and J gave up 5 bases, with 15 bases separating them. The CDR3 loop is CASSNPLGATGELFF. In DNA, the CDR3 is TGTGCCAGCAGCAACCCGTTGGGAGCGACCGGGGAGCTGTTTTTT. Combining the CDR3 with reference TRBV7-2 and TRBJ2-2 gives the whole variable domain GAGVSQSPSNKVTEKGKDVELRCDPISGHTALYWYRQSLGQGLEFLIYFQGNSAPDKSGLPSDRFSAERTGGSVSTLTIQRTQQEDSAVYLCASSNPLGATGELFFGEGSRLTVL.

This clonotype was recorded at least ten times. The chain joins TRBV6-5 to TRBJ2-7, with 8 bases lining up with TRBD1. J lost 2 bases, V lost 2 bases, and 5 bases had no gene match. This CDR3 region has 15 residues. In germline, CDR1 is MNHEY, CDR2 SVGAGI. The CDR3 bases are TGTGCCAGCAGTTACGCTAGGACAGGGACCTACGAGCAGTACTTC. This encodes CASSYARTGTYEQYF.

The DNA of the CDR3 is TGTGCCAGCAGTGTCTCCACAGGGACGGGACGACAGTTCTTC. Encoded protein: CASSVSTGTGRQFF. The chain carries TRBV3-1 and TRBJ2-1; D is possibly TRBD1 (6 bases). V was clipped by 6 bases and J by 13 bases, with 22 bases between them. Germline V CDR1 and CDR2: LGHDT, YNNKEL (reference sequence). The CDR3 has 14 amino acids.

This clonotype was picked up a small number of times. The rearrangement joins TRBV12-3 or TRBV12-4 to TRBJ2-1; D possibly corresponds to TRBD1 (6 bases). Deletions cut 3 bases from V and 10 bases from J, with 25 bases between. The CDR3 contains 17 residues. The CDR3 is CASSFSIRAGAMEEQFF. The CDR3, as DNA: TGTGCCAGCAGTTTTTCTATACGGGCAGGGGCCATGGAAGAGCAGTTCTTC.

This clonotype was seen at least ten times. The CDR3 region has the DNA TGCAGCGTTGAAGGTTTCGGGAGTCTGAATGAGCAGTTCTTC. Encoded protein: CSVEGFGSLNEQFF. The gene calls are TRBV29-1 and TRBJ2-1; D possibly corresponds to TRBD2 (6 bases). Germline CDR1 and CDR2: SQVTM and ANQGSEA. V was clipped by 1 base and J by 7 bases, with 14 bases between them. The CDR3 loop spans 14 amino acids.

This clonotype was seen a handful of times. The chain couples TRBV29-1 to TRBJ2-7, with 12 nucleotides matching TRBD2. This CDR3 contains 14 residues. Germline values: CDR1 SQVTM, CDR2 ANQGSEA. With 5 bases clipped from V and 4 bases from J, the junction kept 6 bases outside the gene matches. The CDR3 sequence: CSVWTSGTTYEQYF. The DNA for the CDR3 is TGCAGCGTTTGGACTAGCGGGACTACTTACGAGCAGTACTTC.

In this sample, this clonotype turned up a few times. The rearrangement joins TRBV10-2 to TRBJ2-2, with 8 bases aligning to TRBD2. Trimming at V came to 3 bases and at J to 6 bases, leaving 3 bases not matched to a gene. The CDR3 is 14 amino acids. CDR1 and CDR2 (germline): WSHSY, SAAADI. Here the CDR3 DNA reads TGCGCCAGCAGTGAAGGACTAGCCTCCGGGGAGCTGTTTTTT. It translates to CASSEGLASGELFF.

This clonotype has a handful of counts. The chain combines TRBV28 with TRBJ2-5; TRBD1 matches at 11 bases. The CDR3 runs 16 residues. Germline V gives CDR1 MDHEN, CDR2 SYDVKM. Losses at the gene ends were 5 bases for V and 4 bases for J; bases not matched to a gene: 9. CDR3 sequence reads: CASSQRTGGAGETQYF. The CDR3 bases are TGTGCCAGCAGTCAACGGACAGGGGGCGCGGGAGAGACCCAGTACTTC.

This clonotype was seen a handful of times. The chain is built from TRBV7-9 and TRBJ2-7; D is perhaps TRBD2 (6 bases). Trimming stripped 10 bases from V and 3 bases from J, with 10 bases between. From germline, CDR1 is SEHNR and CDR2 FQNEAQ (reference sequence). The CDR3 extends over 11 amino acids. DNA of the CDR3: TGTGCCATCGGGGGAAACTACGAGCAGTACTTC. This gives the protein CAIGGNYEQYF.

The chain links TRBV6-2 or TRBV6-3 to TRBJ1-5; 10 bases are a match to TRBD1. The CDR3 contains 20 residues. The germline V gene has CDR1 MNHEY and CDR2 SVGEGT. V lost 6 bases to trimming and J lost 6 bases; unmatched junction nucleotides: 23. CDR3: CASRPGTGELDYWRAQPQHF. CDR3 in DNA: TGTGCCAGCAGACCCGGGACAGGGGAGTTGGATTACTGGCGAGCTCAGCCCCAGCATTTT.

The chain couples TRBV6-2 or TRBV6-3 to TRBJ2-3; the D gene is possibly TRBD2 (5 bases). The CDR3 runs to 15 residues. V gave up 2 bases and J gave up 6 bases, with 15 bases separating them. Germline CDR1 and CDR2: MNHEY and SVGEGT. This CDR3 is CASSYEGLARDTQYF. The CDR3 nucleotides read TGTGCCAGCAGTTACGAAGGGCTAGCACGGGATACGCAGTATTTT.

This clonotype was detected many times. The chain combines TRBV12-3 or TRBV12-4 with TRBJ2-1; D unresolved. CDR3 length: 14 amino acids. The ends were cut back, 1 base at V and 5 bases at J, with 9 bases in the middle. The CDR3, as DNA: TGTGCCAGCAGTTTAGGTATCCACAACAATGAGCAGTTCTTC. Encoded protein: CASSLGIHNNEQFF.

There are a few counts of this clonotype. The chain joins TRBV30 to TRBJ1-1, with 11 nucleotides matching TRBD1. The CDR3 sequence is 14 residues long. Germline trimming cut 2 bases from V and 6 bases from J; bases unmatched to any gene: 5. The germline CDR1 and CDR2 sequences are GTSNPN and SVGIG (reference sequence). In DNA, the CDR3 is TGTGCCTGGAGTCGGGACAGGGGGATTGCTGAAGCTTTCTTT. Translating it yields CAWSRDRGIAEAFF.

This clonotype was seen ten or more times. J is TRBJ2-7 and V is TRBV6-1; 7 bases fit TRBD2. The CDR3 consists of 15 residues. J lost 0 bases, V lost 7 bases, and 9 bases had no gene match. Germline CDR1 MNHNS, CDR2 SASEGT. The CDR3 sequence: CASIERGGSSYEQYF. CDR3 nucleotides: TGTGCCAGCATAGAAAGGGGAGGGAGCTCCTACGAGCAGTACTTC.

This clonotype was seen more than once but under ten times. The chain couples TRBV30 to TRBJ1-2; no clear D. Germline CDR1 reads GTSNPN; CDR2 reads SVGIG (reference sequence). The CDR3 runs to 14 residues. Trimming removed 1 base from V and 5 bases from J, with 14 bases in between. CDR3 region: CAWSGPSRAYGYTF. Here the CDR3 DNA reads TGTGCCTGGAGTGGACCTTCTAGAGCTTATGGCTACACCTTC.

This clonotype was observed a handful of times. The chain carries TRBV6-2 or TRBV6-3 and TRBJ2-1; 10 nucleotides agree with TRBD2. The CDR3 runs 20 residues. Germline-derived CDR1 and CDR2 are MNHEY and SVGEGT. V dropped 6 bases and J dropped 7; count of bases not matched to a gene: 24. The CDR3: CASRRPGQQSTSGASNEQFF. In DNA form, the CDR3 reads TGTGCCAGCAGACGCCCGGGACAGCAATCAACTAGCGGGGCGTCGAATGAGCAGTTCTTC.

The chain joins TRBV7-9 to TRBJ1-4, with unresolved D. From germline, CDR1 is SEHNR and CDR2 FQNEAQ (reference sequence). V lost 5 bases and J lost 3, with 13 bases in between. The CDR3 length is 15 residues. The CDR3 protein is CASSPWTVSNEKLFF. In DNA, the CDR3 is TGTGCCAGCAGCCCGTGGACCGTTTCTAATGAAAAACTGTTTTTT.

This chain links TRBV4-1 with TRBJ2-1, with TRBD1 identical over 7 bases. Germline CDR1 is MGHRA and CDR2 is YSYEKL. The trim removed 2 bases at V and 0 bases at J, leaving 1 base unmatched. There are 15 residues in the CDR3. The CDR3 DNA reads as TGCGCCAGCAGCCAAACAGGGGACTCCTACAATGAGCAGTTCTTC. Amino acids: CASSQTGDSYNEQFF.

This clonotype has ten or more counts. This chain links TRBV5-1 with TRBJ2-3; D is unclear. CDR3 length: 11 amino acids. V was clipped by 3 bases and J by 8 bases, with 7 bases between them. Germline V gene sequence: CDR1 SGHRS, CDR2 YFSETQ. CDR3 sequence reads: CASSSRGTQYF. CDR3 nucleotide sequence: TGCGCCAGCAGCTCGCGCGGTACGCAGTATTTT.

This chain joins TRBV7-6 and TRBJ2-5; perhaps TRBD1 as D (5 bases). CDR3 length equals 13 residues. V was cut by 5 bases and J by 5 bases, with 12 bases left in between. Germline CDR1 and CDR2: SGHVS and FNYEAQ. This chain's CDR3 is CASSDSLVETQYF. In DNA form, the CDR3 reads TGTGCCAGCAGCGACAGCCTGGTGGAGACCCAGTACTTC.